The rows below give T cell receptor beta chains drawn from one sample of a study of shared clonotypes between healthy human individuals. Assay used: immunoSEQ multiplex PCR; TCRdb lists only in-frame clones, some missing. The data hold roughly 1,800,000 clones, with roughly 95% observed a single time. Sequencing was carried out using naive CD8+ T cells sorted from blood. The receptors shown here come from a man between 18 and 29 years old in good health. Both conserved end residues are part of each CDR3. D genes are given only for firm matches. The size of a clone is reported for some rows only, either as once, few or many, or as a class for expanded clones.

clone size	V gene	D gene	J gene	CDR3 DNA	CDR3 protein
once	TRBV11-2	NA	TRBJ2-6	TGTGCCAGCAGCCCCTCCCGCGGCAGGGTACACTCAGGGGCCAACGTCCTGACTTTC	CASSPSRGRVHSGANVLTF
NA	TRBV4-1	NA	TRBJ1-2	TGCGCCAGCAGCCCTTTGTCGGGGGGCTATGGCTACACCTTC	CASSPLSGGYGYTF
NA	TRBV4-1	NA	TRBJ2-7	TGCGCCAGCAGCCCCACGGGCGCCTACGAGCAGTACTTC	CASSPTGAYEQYF
NA	TRBV9	NA	TRBJ1-1	TGTGCCAGCAGCGTAGTGGAATGGGGCACTGAAGCTTTCTTT	CASSVVEWGTEAFF
NA	TRBV5-6	TRBD2	TRBJ2-7	TGTGCCAGCAGCTTGTTCCTAGCGGGACCCCACGAGCAGTACTTC	CASSLFLAGPHEQYF
NA	TRBV2	NA	TRBJ1-5	TGTGCCAGCACCGAGAGTAGGCACCAGCCCCAGCATTTT	CASTESRHQPQHF
NA	TRBV28	NA	TRBJ1-1	TGTGCCAGCAGTCTGACGGGGGGGAACACTGAAGCTTTCTTT	CASSLTGGNTEAFF
NA	TRBV5-1	TRBD1	TRBJ1-1	TGCGCCAGCAGCTTCGGACAGGCCACTGAAGCTTTCTTT	CASSFGQATEAFF
once	TRBV7-8	TRBD2	TRBJ2-5	TGTGCCAGCAGCTTAGCGGGAGGGCCTGTGGGAGAGACCCAGTACTTC	CASSLAGGPVGETQYF
NA	TRBV7-9	NA	TRBJ2-1	TGTGCCAGCAGCTTAGCGGACAGTTCCCCCTACAATGAGCAGTTCTTC	CASSLADSSPYNEQFF
NA	TRBV25-1	NA	TRBJ1-5	TGTGCCAGCAGTGAGTCTGACAGTAATAGCAATCAGCCCCAGCATTTT	CASSESDSNSNQPQHF
NA	TRBV7-6	NA	TRBJ2-2	TGTGCCAGCAGCTTAGAGTGGGATTCCGGGGAGCTGTTTTTT	CASSLEWDSGELFF
NA	TRBV4-3	TRBD2	TRBJ2-1	TGCGCCAGCAGCCAAGAGAGGGCTAGCGGGTTTTATGAGCAGTTCTTC	CASSQERASGFYEQFF
NA	TRBV5-6	NA	TRBJ2-5	TGTGCCAGCAGCGGGGACATCCAAGAGACCCAGTACTTC	CASSGDIQETQYF
NA	TRBV30	TRBD2	TRBJ2-3	TGTGCCTGGTGGGGGGGGGATACGCAGTATTTT	CAWWGGDTQYF
once	TRBV2	NA	TRBJ1-1	TGTGCCAGCGCGGGGGGGAACACTGAAGCTTTCTTT	CASAGGNTEAFF
NA	TRBV7-9	TRBD2	TRBJ2-3	TGTGCCAGCAGCTTAACGACTAGCGGGAGTATAACAGATACGCAGTATTTT	CASSLTTSGSITDTQYF
NA	TRBV6-5	NA	TRBJ2-2	TGTGCCAGCACCTCCGGAGGGTCCACCGGGGAGCTGTTTTTT	CASTSGGSTGELFF
NA	TRBV28	TRBD1	TRBJ2-2	TGTGCCAGCAGCCGACAGGGGGGCACCGGGGAGCTGTTTTTT	CASSRQGGTGELFF
NA	TRBV7-9	NA	TRBJ2-7	TGTGCCAGCAGTCCGACGGACAGAGATGAGCAGTACTTC	CASSPTDRDEQYF
once	TRBV4-1	NA	TRBJ1-1	TGCGCCAGCAGCCAAGAAAAGATCACTGAAGCTTTCTTT	CASSQEKITEAFF
NA	TRBV7-9	NA	TRBJ1-4	TGTGCCAGCAGCACGGACAGTCTGAATGAAAAACTGTTTTTT	CASSTDSLNEKLFF
NA	TRBV27	NA	TRBJ2-6	TGTGCCAGCAGTGTTTTCCCTACTGGGTCTGGGGCCAACGTCCTGACTTTC	CASSVFPTGSGANVLTF
NA	TRBV7-8	NA	TRBJ1-1	TGTGCCAGCAGCCCGGTGACGGGCACTGAAGCTTTCTTT	CASSPVTGTEAFF
NA	TRBV7-2	TRBD1	TRBJ2-2	TGTGCCAGCAGCTTAGAGACAGGGAGTACGTGGGTCACCGGGGAGCTGTTTTTT	CASSLETGSTWVTGELFF
NA	TRBV10-1	TRBD2	TRBJ2-1	TGCGCCAGCAGTGAGCCTAGCGGCCCTTCCCCCTACAATGAGCAGTTCTTC	CASSEPSGPSPYNEQFF
NA	TRBV29-1	NA	TRBJ2-3	TGCAGCGTTAGTGGGGGTAGCACAGATACGCAGTATTTT	CSVSGGSTDTQYF
NA	TRBV5-6	NA	TRBJ2-7	TGTGCCAGCAGCCAGGACAGCTACGAGCAGTACTTC	CASSQDSYEQYF
NA	TRBV6-5	NA	TRBJ2-5	TGTGCCAGCAGCCCCTATGGGGAGACCCAGTACTTC	CASSPYGETQYF
NA	TRBV7-8	NA	TRBJ1-1	TGTGCCAGCATTGGTATGGCTGAAGCTTTCTTT	CASIGMAEAFF
NA	TRBV19	TRBD1	TRBJ2-7	TGTGCCGCCCGGGACAGGGACTCCTACGAGCAGTACTTC	CAARDRDSYEQYF
NA	TRBV30	NA	TRBJ2-5	TGTGCCTGGAGTGCCAGTCCTAACCTCGGAGAGACCCAGTACTTC	CAWSASPNLGETQYF
NA	TRBV11-3	NA	TRBJ1-1	TGTGCCAGCAGCGATTCCGAGAACACTGAAGCTTTCTTT	CASSDSENTEAFF
NA	TRBV4-1	TRBD1	TRBJ2-7	TGCGCCAGCAGCCAATATCAGGGGGCGACGGGGGAGCAGTACTTC	CASSQYQGATGEQYF
NA	TRBV5-1	NA	TRBJ2-7	TGCGCCAGCAGCTTGGTCCCAGACCGACAGGACGAGCAGTACTTC	CASSLVPDRQDEQYF
NA	TRBV19	NA	TRBJ2-7	TGTGCCAGTAGTATTGGGGTATCATCCTACGAGCAGTACTTC	CASSIGVSSYEQYF
NA	TRBV19	NA	TRBJ1-5	TGTGCCAGTAGCACCCCTCTCGAGGATAGCAATCAGCCCCAGCATTTT	CASSTPLEDSNQPQHF
NA	TRBV27	TRBD1	TRBJ2-7	TGTGCCAGCAGTGTAGCCTTCGGGACAGGCTTCTACGAGCAGTACTTC	CASSVAFGTGFYEQYF
NA	TRBV5-1	TRBD1	TRBJ2-7	TGCGCCAGCAGCTTGAAACAGGGGATTTCCTACGAGCAGTACTTC	CASSLKQGISYEQYF
NA	TRBV30	NA	TRBJ2-7	TGTGCCTGGAGTGCCGACGACACCTACGAGCAGTACTTC	CAWSADDTYEQYF
NA	TRBV9	TRBD1	TRBJ2-7	TGTGCCAGCAGCCAAGCAGGGGGCGGCTACGAGCAGTACTTC	CASSQAGGGYEQYF
once	TRBV7-9	TRBD1	TRBJ2-7	TGTGCCAGCAGCGCACCGGGACAGGGTTCGTACGAGCAGTACTTC	CASSAPGQGSYEQYF
once	TRBV29-1	NA	TRBJ2-7	TGCAGCCTTTCCGTTAAGGGGTTCTACGAGCAGTACTTC	CSLSVKGFYEQYF
NA	TRBV6-5	NA	TRBJ2-7	TGTGCCAGCAGTTACTCAGGTCCTACCTACGAGCAGTACTTC	CASSYSGPTYEQYF